This TCR beta chain was obtained from a study of control samples from healthy donors and cancer patients. This clone was counted once. This CDR3 is built from 15 residues. CDR1 is KGHSH and CDR2 is LQKENI in the germline V gene. Trimming stripped 4 bases from V and 3 bases from J, with 15 bases between. Sequencing used immunoSEQ multiplex PCR; TCRdb keeps in-frame clones, though not all of them. Among 75,000 to 100,000 clones listed, approximately 92% were seen once. J is TRBJ1-2 and V is TRBV18; weak D call: TRBD1 (5 bases). This TCR came from a human donor in good health. The donor label of this sample is uncertain. The sequenced material came from blood. The CDR3 DNA reads as TGTGCCAGCTCACGGGGCCTCGGAGGAGACTATGGCTACACCTTC. Amino acids: CASSRGLGGDYGYTF. The complete variable domain, with remaining parts taken from reference TRBV18 and TRBJ1-2, reads NAGVMQNPRHLVRRRGQEARLRCSPMKGHSHVYWYRQLPEEGLKFMVYLQKENIIDESGMPKERFSAEFPKEGPSILRIQQVVRGDSAAYFCASSRGLGGDYGYTFGSGTRLTVV.